This paragraph reports one T cell receptor beta chain. Its antigen is as yet unknown. Sequenced unstimulated subsets in a few donor pairs: CD4+ naive, CD4+ memory, CD8+ naive, CD8+ effector memory, CD8+ TEMRA. The record originates from a study of siplizumab effects on memory and regulatory T cells. Clones were read by immunoSEQ multiplex PCR, and TCRdb kept only the in-frame ones, dropping some. The data contain tens of thousands of clones, approximately 82% of them singletons. General study points: Of the proliferating CD4+ or CD8+ clones, roughly 75-96% lacked a naive or memory phenotype that could be assigned. Naive T cells appeared more diverse than memory cells and seemed to be major alloresponse contributors. Where siplizumab was present, mappable alloreactive CD4+ clones averaged around 63% Treg-derived, compared with 25% to 30% in controls.

CDR1 is SGHDT and CDR2 is YYEEEE in the germline V gene. J lost 0 bases, V lost 2 bases, and 5 bases had no gene match. The CDR3 loop spans 17 amino acids. Sequenced material: memory CD4+ T cells sorted from blood. This clonotype was obtained from a human donor in good health. The V gene is TRBV5-6, the J gene TRBJ2-6; the match to TRBD1 covers 7 bases. The CDR3 protein is CASSFWTGYSGANVLTF. CDR3 in DNA: TGTGCCAGCAGCTTCTGGACAGGCTACTCTGGGGCCAACGTCCTGACTTTC.